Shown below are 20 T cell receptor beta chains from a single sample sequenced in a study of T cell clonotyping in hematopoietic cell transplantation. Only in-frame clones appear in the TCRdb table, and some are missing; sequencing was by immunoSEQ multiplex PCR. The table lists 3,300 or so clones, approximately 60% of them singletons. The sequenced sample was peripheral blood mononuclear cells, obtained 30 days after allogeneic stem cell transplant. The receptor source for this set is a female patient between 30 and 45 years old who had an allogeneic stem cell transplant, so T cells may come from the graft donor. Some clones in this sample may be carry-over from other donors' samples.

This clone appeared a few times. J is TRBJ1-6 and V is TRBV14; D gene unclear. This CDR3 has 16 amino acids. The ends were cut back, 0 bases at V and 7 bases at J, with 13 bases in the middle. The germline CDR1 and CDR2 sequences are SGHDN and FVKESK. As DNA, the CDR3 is TGTGCCAGCAGCCAAGATTCCAGAGCGTGGAATTCACCCCTCCACTTT. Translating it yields CASSQDSRAWNSPLHF.

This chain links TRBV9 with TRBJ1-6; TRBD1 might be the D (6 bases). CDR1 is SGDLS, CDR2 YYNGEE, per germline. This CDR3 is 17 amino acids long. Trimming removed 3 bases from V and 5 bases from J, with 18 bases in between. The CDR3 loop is CASSDSYDRTHNSPLHF. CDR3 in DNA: TGTGCCAGCAGCGATTCGTACGACAGGACCCATAATTCACCCCTCCACTTT. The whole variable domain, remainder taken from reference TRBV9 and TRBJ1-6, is DSGVTQTPKHLITATGQRVTLRCSPRSGDLSVYWYQQSLDQGLQFLIQYYNGEERAKGNILERFSAQQFPDLHSELNLSSLELGDSALYFCASSDSYDRTHNSPLHFGNGTRLTVT.

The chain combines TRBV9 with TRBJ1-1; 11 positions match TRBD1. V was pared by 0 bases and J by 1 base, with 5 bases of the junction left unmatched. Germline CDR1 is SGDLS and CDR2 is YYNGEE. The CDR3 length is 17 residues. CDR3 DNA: TGTGCCAGCAGCGTAGAAGGGACAGGGGGTCCGAACACTGAAGCTTTCTTT. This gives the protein CASSVEGTGGPNTEAFF.

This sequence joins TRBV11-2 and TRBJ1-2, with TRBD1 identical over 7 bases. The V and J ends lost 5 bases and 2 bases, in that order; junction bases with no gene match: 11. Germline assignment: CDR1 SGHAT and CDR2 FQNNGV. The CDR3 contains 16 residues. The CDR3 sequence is CASSRDRYSRNYGYTF. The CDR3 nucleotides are TGTGCCAGCAGCCGGGACAGATATTCGCGGAACTATGGCTACACCTTC.

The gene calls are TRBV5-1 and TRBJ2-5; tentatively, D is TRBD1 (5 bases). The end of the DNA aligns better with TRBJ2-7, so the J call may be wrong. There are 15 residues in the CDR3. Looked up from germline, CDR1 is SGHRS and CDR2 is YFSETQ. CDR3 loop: CASRAPGFFGYEQYF. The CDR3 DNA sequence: TGCGCCAGCAGGGCCCCAGGGTTTTTCGGCTACGAGCAGTACTTC.

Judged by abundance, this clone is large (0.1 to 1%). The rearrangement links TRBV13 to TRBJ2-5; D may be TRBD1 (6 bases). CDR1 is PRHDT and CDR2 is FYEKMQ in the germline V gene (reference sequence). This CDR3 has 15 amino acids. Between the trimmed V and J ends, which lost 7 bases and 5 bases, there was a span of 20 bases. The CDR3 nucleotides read TGTGCCAGCACAGCTTCGACAGGTGAAGGGGAGACCCAGTACTTC. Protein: CASTASTGEGETQYF.

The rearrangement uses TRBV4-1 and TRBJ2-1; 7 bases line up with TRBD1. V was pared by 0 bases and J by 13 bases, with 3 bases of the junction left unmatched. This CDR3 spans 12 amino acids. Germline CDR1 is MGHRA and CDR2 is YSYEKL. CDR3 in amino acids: CASSQDYRGQFF. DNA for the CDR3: TGCGCCAGCAGCCAAGATTACAGGGGTCAGTTCTTC.

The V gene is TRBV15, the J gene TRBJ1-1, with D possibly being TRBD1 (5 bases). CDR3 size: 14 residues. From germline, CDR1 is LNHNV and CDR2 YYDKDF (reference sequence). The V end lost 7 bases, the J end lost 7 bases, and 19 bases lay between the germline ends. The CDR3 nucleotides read TGTGCCACCACCCTCTCCTGGGACGCCGTTGAAGCTTTCTTT. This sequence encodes CATTLSWDAVEAFF.

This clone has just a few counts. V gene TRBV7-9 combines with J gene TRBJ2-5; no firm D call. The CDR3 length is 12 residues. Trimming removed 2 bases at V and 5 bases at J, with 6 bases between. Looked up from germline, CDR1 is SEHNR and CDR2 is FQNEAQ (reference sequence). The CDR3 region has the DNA TGTGCCAGCAGCTTAAATATTGAGACCCAGTACTTC. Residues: CASSLNIETQYF.

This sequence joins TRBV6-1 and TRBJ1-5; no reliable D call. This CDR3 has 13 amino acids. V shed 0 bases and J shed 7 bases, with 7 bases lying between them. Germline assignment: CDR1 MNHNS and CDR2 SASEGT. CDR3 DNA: TGTGCCAGCAGTGAAGCCCCGGGGCAGCCCCAGCATTTT. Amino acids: CASSEAPGQPQHF.

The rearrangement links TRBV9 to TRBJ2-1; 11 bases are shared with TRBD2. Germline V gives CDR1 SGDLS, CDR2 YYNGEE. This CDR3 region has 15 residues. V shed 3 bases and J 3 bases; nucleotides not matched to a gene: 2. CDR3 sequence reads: CASSALAGGYNEQFF. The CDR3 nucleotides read TGTGCCAGCAGCGCGCTAGCGGGGGGCTACAATGAGCAGTTCTTC.

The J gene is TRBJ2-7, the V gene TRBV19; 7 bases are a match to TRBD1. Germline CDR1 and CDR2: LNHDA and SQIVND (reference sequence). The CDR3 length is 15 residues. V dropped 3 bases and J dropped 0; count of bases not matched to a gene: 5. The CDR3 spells CASSIYRDSSYEQYF. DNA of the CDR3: TGTGCCAGTAGTATCTACCGGGACAGCTCCTACGAGCAGTACTTC. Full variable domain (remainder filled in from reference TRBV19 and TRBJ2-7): DGGITQSPKYLFRKEGQNVTLSCEQNLNHDAMYWYRQDPGQGLRLIYYSQIVNDFQKGDIAEGYSVSREKKESFPLTVTSAQKNPTAFYLCASSIYRDSSYEQYFGPGTRLTVT.

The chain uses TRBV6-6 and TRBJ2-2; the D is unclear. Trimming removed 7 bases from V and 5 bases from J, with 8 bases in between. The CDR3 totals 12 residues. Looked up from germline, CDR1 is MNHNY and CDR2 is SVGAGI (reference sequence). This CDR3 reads CASIRDTGELFF. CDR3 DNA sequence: TGTGCCAGCATAAGGGATACCGGGGAGCTGTTTTTT.

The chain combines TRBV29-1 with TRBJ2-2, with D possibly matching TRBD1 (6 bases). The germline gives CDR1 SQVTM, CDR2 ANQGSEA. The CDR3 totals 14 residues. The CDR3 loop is CSVKSGVVTGELFF. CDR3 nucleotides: TGCAGTGTCAAGTCAGGGGTGGTCACCGGGGAGCTGTTTTTT.

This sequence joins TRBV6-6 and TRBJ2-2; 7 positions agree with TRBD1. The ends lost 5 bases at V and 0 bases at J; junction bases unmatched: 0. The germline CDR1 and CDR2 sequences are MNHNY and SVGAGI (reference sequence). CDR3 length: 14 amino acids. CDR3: CASSGTANTGELFF. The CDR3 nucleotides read TGTGCCAGCAGTGGGACAGCGAACACCGGGGAGCTGTTTTTT.

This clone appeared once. The CDR3 is CASSPGTHNEQFF. Here the CDR3 DNA reads TGTGCCAGCAGCCCCGGGACCCACAATGAGCAGTTCTTC. V is TRBV6-5 and J is TRBJ2-1; D may correspond to TRBD1 or TRBD2 (5 bases each). The V and J ends lost 6 bases and 5 bases respectively, with 11 bases between them. The CDR3 is 13 residues long. Germline V lookup: CDR1 MNHEY, CDR2 SVGAGI.

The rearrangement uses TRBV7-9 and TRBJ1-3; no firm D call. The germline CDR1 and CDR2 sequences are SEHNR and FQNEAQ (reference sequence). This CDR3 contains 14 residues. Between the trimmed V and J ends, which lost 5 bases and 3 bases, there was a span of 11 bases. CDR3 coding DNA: TGTGCCAGCAGCCCCCAAGGCTATGGAAACACCATATATTTT. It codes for CASSPQGYGNTIYF.

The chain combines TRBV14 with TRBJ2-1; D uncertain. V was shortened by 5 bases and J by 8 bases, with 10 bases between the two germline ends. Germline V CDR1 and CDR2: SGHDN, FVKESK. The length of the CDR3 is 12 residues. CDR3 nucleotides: TGTGCCAGCAGCTATCCGTGGGATGAGCAGTTCTTC. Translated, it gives CASSYPWDEQFF.

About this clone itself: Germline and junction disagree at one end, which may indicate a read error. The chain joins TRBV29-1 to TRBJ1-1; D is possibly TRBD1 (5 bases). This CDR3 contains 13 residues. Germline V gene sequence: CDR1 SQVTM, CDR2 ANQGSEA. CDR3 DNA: TGCGGCGTCTCAGGGAGGCAGAACACTGAAGCTTTCTTT. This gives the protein CGVSGRQNTEAFF.

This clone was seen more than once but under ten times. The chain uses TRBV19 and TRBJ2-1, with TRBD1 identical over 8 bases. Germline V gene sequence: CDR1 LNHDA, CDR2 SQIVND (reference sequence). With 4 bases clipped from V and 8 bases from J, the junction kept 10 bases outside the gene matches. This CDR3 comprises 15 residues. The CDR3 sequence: CASSTPRRGHHEQFF. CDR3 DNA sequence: TGTGCCAGTAGTACCCCCCGCAGGGGGCACCATGAGCAGTTCTTC.